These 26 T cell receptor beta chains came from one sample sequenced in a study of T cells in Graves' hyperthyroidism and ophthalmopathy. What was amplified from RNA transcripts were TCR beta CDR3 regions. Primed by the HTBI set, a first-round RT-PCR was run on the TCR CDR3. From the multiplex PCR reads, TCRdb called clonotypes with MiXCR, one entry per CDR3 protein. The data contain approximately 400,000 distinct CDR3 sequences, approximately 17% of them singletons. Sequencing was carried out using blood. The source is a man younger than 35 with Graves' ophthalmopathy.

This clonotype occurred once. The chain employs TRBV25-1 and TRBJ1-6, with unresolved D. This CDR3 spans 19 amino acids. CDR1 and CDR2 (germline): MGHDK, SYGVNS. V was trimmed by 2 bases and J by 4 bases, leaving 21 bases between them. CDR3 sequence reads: CASSEGERATSLYNSPLHF. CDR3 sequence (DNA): TGTGCCAGCAGTGAAGGGGAACGGGCGACGAGCCTTTATAATTCACCCCTCCACTTT.

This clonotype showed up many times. The CDR3 loop reads CSARTDTQYF. CDR3 bases: TGCAGTGCTAGGACAGATACGCAGTATTTT. V gene TRBV20-1 combines with J gene TRBJ2-3; D is undetermined. The CDR3 runs 10 residues. V lost 3 bases to trimming and J lost 3 bases, with 1 base between them. Germline lookup yields CDR1 DFQATT and CDR2 SNEGSKA (reference sequence).

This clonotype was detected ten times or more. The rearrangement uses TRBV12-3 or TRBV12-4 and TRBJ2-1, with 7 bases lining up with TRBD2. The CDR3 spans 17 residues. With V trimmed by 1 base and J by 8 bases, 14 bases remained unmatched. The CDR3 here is CASSLVVGRGTGDEQFF. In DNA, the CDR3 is TGTGCCAGCAGTTTAGTGGTCGGGCGGGGGACCGGGGATGAGCAGTTCTTC.

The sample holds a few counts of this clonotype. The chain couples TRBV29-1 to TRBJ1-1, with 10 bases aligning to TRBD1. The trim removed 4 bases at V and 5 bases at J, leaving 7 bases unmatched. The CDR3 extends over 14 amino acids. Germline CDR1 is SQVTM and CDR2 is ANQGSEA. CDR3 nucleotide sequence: TGCAGCGTTGGCCTGGGACAGGGGTGGACTGAAGCTTTCTTT. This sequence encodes CSVGLGQGWTEAFF.

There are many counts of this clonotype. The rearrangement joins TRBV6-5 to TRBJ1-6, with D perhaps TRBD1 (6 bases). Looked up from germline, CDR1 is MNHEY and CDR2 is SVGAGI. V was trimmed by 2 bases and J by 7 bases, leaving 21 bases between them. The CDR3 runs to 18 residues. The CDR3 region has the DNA TGTGCCAGCAGTTACGCCCCGGGACATCGTAGGGGCAATTCACCCCTCCACTTT. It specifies CASSYAPGHRRGNSPLHF.

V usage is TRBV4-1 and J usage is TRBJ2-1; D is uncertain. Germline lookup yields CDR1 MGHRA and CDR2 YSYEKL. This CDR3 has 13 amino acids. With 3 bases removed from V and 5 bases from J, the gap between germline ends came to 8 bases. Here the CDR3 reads CASSQGRNNEQFF. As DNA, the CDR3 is TGCGCCAGCAGCCAGGGCAGGAACAATGAGCAGTTCTTC.

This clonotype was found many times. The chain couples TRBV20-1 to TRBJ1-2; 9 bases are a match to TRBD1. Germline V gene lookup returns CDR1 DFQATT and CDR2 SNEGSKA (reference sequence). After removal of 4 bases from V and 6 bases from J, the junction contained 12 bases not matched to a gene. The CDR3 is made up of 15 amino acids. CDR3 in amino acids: CSATKQGASFDGYTF. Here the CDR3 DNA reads TGCAGTGCTACAAAACAGGGGGCGTCTTTTGATGGCTACACCTTC.

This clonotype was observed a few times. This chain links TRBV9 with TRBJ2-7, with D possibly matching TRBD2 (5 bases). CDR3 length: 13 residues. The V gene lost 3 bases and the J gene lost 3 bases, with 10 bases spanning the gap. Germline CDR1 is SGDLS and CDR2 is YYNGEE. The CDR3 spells CASSDGIGYEQYF. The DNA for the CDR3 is TGTGCCAGCAGCGACGGGATAGGCTACGAGCAGTACTTC.

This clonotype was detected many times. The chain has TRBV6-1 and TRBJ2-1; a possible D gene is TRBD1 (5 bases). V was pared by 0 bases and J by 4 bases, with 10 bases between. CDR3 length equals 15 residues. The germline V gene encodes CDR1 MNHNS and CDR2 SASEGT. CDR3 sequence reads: CASSEAPDRYNEQFF. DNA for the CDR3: TGTGCCAGCAGTGAAGCCCCTGACAGATACAATGAGCAGTTCTTC.

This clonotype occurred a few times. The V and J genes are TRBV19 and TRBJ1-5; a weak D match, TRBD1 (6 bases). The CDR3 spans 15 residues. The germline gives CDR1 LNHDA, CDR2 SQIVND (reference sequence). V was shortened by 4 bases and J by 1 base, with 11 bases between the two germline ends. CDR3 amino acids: CASSTIDRSNQPQHF. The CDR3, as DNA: TGTGCCAGTAGTACAATCGACAGGAGCAATCAGCCCCAGCATTTT. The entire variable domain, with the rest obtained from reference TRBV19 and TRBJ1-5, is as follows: DGGITQSPKYLFRKEGQNVTLSCEQNLNHDAMYWYRQDPGQGLRLIYYSQIVNDFQKGDIAEGYSVSREKKESFPLTVTSAQKNPTAFYLCASSTIDRSNQPQHFGDGTRLSIL.

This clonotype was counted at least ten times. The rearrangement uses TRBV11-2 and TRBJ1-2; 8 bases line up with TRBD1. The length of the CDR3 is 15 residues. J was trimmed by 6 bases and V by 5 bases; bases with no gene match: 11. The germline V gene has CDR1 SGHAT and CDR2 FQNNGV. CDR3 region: CASSLGTGTVHGYTF. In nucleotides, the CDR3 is TGTGCCAGCAGCCTCGGGACAGGAACTGTCCATGGCTACACCTTC.

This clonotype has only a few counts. The CDR3 reads CASSVDSGVNTGELFF. The CDR3 DNA is TGTGCCAGCAGTGTCGATAGCGGGGTGAACACCGGGGAGCTGTTTTTT. The chain joins TRBV2 to TRBJ2-2; 8 bases match TRBD2. The V segment lost 4 bases and the J segment 1 base; nucleotides outside the gene matches: 5. CDR3 length: 16 amino acids. In germline, CDR1 is SNHLY, CDR2 FYNNEI.

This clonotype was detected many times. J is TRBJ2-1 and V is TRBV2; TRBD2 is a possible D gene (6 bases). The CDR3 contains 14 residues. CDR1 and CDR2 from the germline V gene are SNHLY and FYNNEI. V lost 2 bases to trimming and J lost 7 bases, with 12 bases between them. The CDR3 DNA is TGTGCCAGCAGTGAAAGCCGGGGGTGGAATGAGCAGTTCTTC. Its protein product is CASSESRGWNEQFF.

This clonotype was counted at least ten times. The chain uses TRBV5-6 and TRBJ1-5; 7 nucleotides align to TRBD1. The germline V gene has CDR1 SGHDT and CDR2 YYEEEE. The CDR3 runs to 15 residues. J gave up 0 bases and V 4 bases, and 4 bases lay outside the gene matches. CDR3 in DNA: TGTGCCAGCAGCAAAACAGGGGCTAGCAATCAGCCCCAGCATTTT. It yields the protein CASSKTGASNQPQHF.

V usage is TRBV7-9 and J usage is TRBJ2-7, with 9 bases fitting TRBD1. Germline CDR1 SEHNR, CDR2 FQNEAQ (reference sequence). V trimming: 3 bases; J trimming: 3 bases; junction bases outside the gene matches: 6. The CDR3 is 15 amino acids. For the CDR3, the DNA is TGTGCCAGCAGCTTGCCCGGACAGGGGCACTACGAGCAGTACTTC. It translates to CASSLPGQGHYEQYF.

CDR3 sequence reads: CASSLGLAEIQETQYF. The CDR3 bases are TGTGCCAGTAGTCTCGGACTAGCGGAGATTCAAGAGACCCAGTACTTC. The genes are TRBV19 and TRBJ2-5, with 10 bases fitting TRBD2. J was trimmed by 2 bases and V by 5 bases; bases with no gene match: 8. This CDR3 is built from 16 residues. The V gene's germline CDR1 is LNHDA and CDR2 SQIVND (reference sequence).

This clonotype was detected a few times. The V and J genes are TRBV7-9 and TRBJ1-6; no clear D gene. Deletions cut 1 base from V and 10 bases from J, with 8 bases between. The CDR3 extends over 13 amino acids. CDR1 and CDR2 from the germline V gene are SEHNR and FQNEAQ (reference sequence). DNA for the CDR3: TGTGCCAGCAGCTTAGTGATCGGCTCACCCCTCCACTTT. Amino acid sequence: CASSLVIGSPLHF.

CDR3 region: CASTAGGSSNQPQHF. As DNA, the CDR3 is TGTGCCAGTACGGCAGGCGGAAGTAGCAATCAGCCCCAGCATTTT. This chain uses TRBV19 with TRBJ1-5; D not resolved. The CDR3 length is 15 residues. Germline V gene lookup returns CDR1 LNHDA and CDR2 SQIVND (reference sequence). V was pared by 7 bases and J by 0 bases, with 13 bases between. Filled out from reference TRBV19 and TRBJ1-5, the complete variable domain reads DGGITQSPKYLFRKEGQNVTLSCEQNLNHDAMYWYRQDPGQGLRLIYYSQIVNDFQKGDIAEGYSVSREKKESFPLTVTSAQKNPTAFYLCASTAGGSSNQPQHFGDGTRLSIL.

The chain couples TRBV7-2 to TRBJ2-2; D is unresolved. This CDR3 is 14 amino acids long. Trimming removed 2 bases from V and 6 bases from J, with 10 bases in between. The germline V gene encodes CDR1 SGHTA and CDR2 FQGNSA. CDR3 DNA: TGTGCCAGCAGCTTAAATCGCGGCTCCGGGGAGCTGTTTTTT. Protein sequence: CASSLNRGSGELFF.

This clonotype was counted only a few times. The CDR3 nucleotides are TGCAGTGCCCCGAAACTAGGCTACACCGGGGAGCTGTTTTTT. This encodes CSAPKLGYTGELFF. The V gene is TRBV20-1, the J gene TRBJ2-2; D might be TRBD2 (5 bases). The CDR3 runs to 14 residues. CDR1 and CDR2 from the germline V gene are DFQATT and SNEGSKA (reference sequence). V lost 6 bases to trimming and J lost 3 bases, with 14 bases between them.

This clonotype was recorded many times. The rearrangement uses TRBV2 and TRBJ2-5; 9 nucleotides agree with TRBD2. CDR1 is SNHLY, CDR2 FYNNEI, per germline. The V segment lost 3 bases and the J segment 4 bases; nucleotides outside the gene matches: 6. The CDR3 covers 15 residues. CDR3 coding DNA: TGTGCCAGCAGTGAGAAACTAGCGGGCTTAGAGACCCAGTACTTC. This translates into CASSEKLAGLETQYF. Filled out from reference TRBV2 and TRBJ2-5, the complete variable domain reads EPEVTQTPSHQVTQMGQEVILRCVPISNHLYFYWYRQILGQKVEFLVSFYNNEISEKSEIFDDQFSVERPDGSNFTLKIRSTKLEDSAMYFCASSEKLAGLETQYFGPGTRLLVL.

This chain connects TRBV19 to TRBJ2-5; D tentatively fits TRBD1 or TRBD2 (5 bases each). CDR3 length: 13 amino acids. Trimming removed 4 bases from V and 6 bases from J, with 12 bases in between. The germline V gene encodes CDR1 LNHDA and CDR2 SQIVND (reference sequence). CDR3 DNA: TGTGCCAGTAGTAGGATGAGGGGCCAGACCCAGTACTTC. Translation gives CASSRMRGQTQYF.

The CDR3 spells CATSGRGKSDNEQFF. The CDR3 DNA reads TGTGCCACCAGCGGTAGGGGGAAGAGCGACAATGAGCAGTTCTTC. This chain links TRBV15 with TRBJ2-1, with D possibly matching TRBD1 (6 bases). V lost 5 bases, J lost 5 bases, and 16 bases lay in between. In germline, CDR1 is LNHNV, CDR2 YYDKDF (reference sequence). The CDR3 has 15 residues.

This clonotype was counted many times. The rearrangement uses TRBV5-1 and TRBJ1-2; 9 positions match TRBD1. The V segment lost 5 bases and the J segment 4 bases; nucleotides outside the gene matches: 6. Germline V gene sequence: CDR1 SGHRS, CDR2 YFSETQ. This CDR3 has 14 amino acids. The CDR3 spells CASRATGGAYGYTF. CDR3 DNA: TGCGCCAGCAGGGCAACAGGGGGCGCCTATGGCTACACCTTC.

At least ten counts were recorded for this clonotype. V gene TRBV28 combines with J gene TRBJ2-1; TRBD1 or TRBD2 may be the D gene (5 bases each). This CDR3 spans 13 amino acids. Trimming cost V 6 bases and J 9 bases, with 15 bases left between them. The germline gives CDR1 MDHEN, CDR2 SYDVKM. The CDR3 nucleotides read TGTGCCAGCAGCGGGACCCCTCGGGGTGAGCAGTTCTTC. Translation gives CASSGTPRGEQFF.

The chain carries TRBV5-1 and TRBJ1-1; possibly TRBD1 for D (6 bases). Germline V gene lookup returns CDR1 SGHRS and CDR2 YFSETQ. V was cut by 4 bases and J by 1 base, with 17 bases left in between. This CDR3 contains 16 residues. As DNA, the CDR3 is TGCGCCAGCAGCCCGAAGGAGGGGGGCGGGAACACTGAAGCTTTCTTT. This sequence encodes CASSPKEGGGNTEAFF.